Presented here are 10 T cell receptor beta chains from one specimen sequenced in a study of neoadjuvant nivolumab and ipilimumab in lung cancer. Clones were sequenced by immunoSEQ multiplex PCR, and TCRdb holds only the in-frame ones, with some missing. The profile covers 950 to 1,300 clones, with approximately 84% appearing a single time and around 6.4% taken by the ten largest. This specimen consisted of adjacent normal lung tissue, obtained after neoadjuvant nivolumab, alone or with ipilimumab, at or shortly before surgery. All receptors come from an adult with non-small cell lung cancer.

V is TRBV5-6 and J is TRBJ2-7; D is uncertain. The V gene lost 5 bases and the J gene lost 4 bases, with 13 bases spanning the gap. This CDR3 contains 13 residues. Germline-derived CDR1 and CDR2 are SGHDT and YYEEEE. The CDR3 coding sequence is TGTGCCAGCAGAGATTATCGGTCGTACGAGCAGTACTTC. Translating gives CASRDYRSYEQYF.

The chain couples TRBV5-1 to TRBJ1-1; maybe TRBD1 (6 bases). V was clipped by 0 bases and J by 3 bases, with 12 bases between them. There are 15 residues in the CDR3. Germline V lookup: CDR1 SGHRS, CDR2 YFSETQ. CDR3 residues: CASSLDGGRDTEAFF. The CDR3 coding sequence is TGCGCCAGCAGCTTGGATGGGGGGCGGGACACTGAAGCTTTCTTT.

CDR3 in amino acids: CASSLDGGSVTGELFF. The CDR3 DNA follows: TGCGCCAGCAGCTTGGACGGGGGTTCTGTCACCGGGGAGCTGTTTTTT. J is TRBJ2-2 and V is TRBV5-1; maybe TRBD2 (6 bases). The V end was cut by 0 bases, the J end by 4 bases, with 13 bases between. Germline V gives CDR1 SGHRS, CDR2 YFSETQ. The CDR3 totals 16 residues.

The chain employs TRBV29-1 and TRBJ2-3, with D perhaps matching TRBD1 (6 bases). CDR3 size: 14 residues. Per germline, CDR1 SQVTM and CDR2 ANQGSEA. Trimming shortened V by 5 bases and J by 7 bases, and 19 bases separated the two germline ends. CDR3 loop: CSVQGIPLGNTQYF. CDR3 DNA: TGCAGCGTTCAGGGGATACCCCTAGGGAATACGCAGTATTTT.

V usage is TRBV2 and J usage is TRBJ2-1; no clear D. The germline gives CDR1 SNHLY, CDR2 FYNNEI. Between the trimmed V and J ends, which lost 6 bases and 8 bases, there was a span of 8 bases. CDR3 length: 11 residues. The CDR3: CASSQKDEQFF. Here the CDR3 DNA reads TGTGCCAGCAGCCAGAAGGATGAGCAGTTCTTC.

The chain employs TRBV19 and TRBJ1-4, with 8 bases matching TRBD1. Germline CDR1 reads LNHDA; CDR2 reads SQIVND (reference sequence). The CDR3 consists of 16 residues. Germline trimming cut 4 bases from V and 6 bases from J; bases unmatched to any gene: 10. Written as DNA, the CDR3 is TGTGCCAGTAGTACCAATCGACAGGGGCCGGATGAAAAACTGTTTTTT. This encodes CASSTNRQGPDEKLFF.

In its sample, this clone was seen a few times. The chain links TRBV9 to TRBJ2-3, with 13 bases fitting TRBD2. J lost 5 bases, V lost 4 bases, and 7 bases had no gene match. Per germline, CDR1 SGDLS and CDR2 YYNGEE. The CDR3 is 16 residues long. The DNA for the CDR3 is TGTGCCAGCAGCCCACCGGGACTAGCGGGGCAAGATACGCAGTATTTT. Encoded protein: CASSPPGLAGQDTQYF.

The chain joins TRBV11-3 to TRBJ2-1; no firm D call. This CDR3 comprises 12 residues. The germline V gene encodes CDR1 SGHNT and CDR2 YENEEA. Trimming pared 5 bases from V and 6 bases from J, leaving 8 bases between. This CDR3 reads CASSSLSNEQFF. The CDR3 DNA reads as TGTGCCAGCAGCAGTCTTTCCAATGAGCAGTTCTTC.

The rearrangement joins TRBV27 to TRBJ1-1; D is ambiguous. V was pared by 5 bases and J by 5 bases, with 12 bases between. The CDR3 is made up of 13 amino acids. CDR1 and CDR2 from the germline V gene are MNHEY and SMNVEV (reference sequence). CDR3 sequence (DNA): TGTGCCAGCAGTCCTTACATGACTACTGAAGCTTTCTTT. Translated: CASSPYMTTEAFF.

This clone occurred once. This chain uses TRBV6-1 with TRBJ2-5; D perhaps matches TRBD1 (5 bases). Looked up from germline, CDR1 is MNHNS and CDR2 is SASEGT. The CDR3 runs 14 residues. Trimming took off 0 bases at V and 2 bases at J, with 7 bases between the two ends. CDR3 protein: CASSEAQGQETQYF. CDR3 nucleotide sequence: TGTGCCAGCAGTGAAGCCCAGGGACAAGAGACCCAGTACTTC.